The sequence of this T cell receptor beta chain was determined in a study of shared clonotypes between healthy human individuals. There were no recent acute infections or vaccinations among the donors, who were healthy HIV-negative adults. Pooled CD45RO+ cells and CCR7-negative CD45RA+ TemRA cells made up CD8 memory. This clone was observed a few times. Relative to the germline gene, one junction end is altered; a read error may explain this. From germline, CDR1 is MDHEN and CDR2 SYDVKM. The CDR3 is 16 residues long. Using immunoSEQ multiplex PCR, the repertoire was profiled, and TCRdb retains in-frame clones only, with some absent. The sample carries around 99,000 clones, 68% recorded once.

The chain couples TRBV28 to TRBJ2-3, with 10 bases that match TRBD2. The receptor's source is a man younger than 45 in good health. Material: memory CD8+ T cells sorted from blood. Subset: CD45RO+ cells pooled with CCR7-negative TemRA cells. CDR3 loop: CASTLLAGRSTDTQYF. The CDR3 bases are TGTGCCAGCACTTTACTAGCGGGACGTAGCACAGATACGCAGTATTTT.